The 26 T cell receptor beta chains given below trace back to one sample, sequenced in a study of radiotherapy plus CTLA-4 blockade in lung cancer. TCRdb's table, derived via immunoSEQ multiplex PCR, lists solely in-frame clones and lacks some. The sample has roughly 120,000 clones; 65% to 85% are singletons. This specimen was peripheral blood, taken from a patient treated with radiotherapy plus ipilimumab. These TCRs come from a human donor with non-small cell lung cancer who had a partial response to radiotherapy plus ipilimumab.

The chain combines TRBV9 with TRBJ1-4; 7 positions agree with TRBD1. CDR3 length equals 15 residues. Germline V gene sequence: CDR1 SGDLS, CDR2 YYNGEE. V shed 3 bases, J shed 8 bases, and the junction held 10 bases outside the gene matches. CDR3 coding DNA: TGTGCCAGCAGCGCCAGCCAGGGGGGACGGGAAAAACTGTTTTTT. It codes for CASSASQGGREKLFF.

The chain uses TRBV2 and TRBJ2-1, with 7 bases aligning to TRBD2. The germline V gene encodes CDR1 SNHLY and CDR2 FYNNEI. With V trimmed by 3 bases and J by 7 bases, 15 bases remained unmatched. The CDR3 runs to 17 residues. The CDR3 DNA reads TGTGCCAGCAGTGAGAAATCTGGCGGGAGTTTTGGGAATGAGCAGTTCTTC. Translation gives CASSEKSGGSFGNEQFF.

The chain has TRBV18 and TRBJ1-2; D might be TRBD1 (5 bases). The germline CDR1 and CDR2 sequences are KGHSH and LQKENI. This CDR3 contains 14 residues. Trimming took 6 bases from V and 2 from J, leaving 13 bases between them. The CDR3 loop reads CASSSSGGNYGYTF. CDR3 coding DNA: TGTGCCAGCTCCTCAAGCGGGGGGAACTATGGCTACACCTTC. The entire variable domain, with the rest obtained from reference TRBV18 and TRBJ1-2, is as follows: NAGVMQNPRHLVRRRGQEARLRCSPMKGHSHVYWYRQLPEEGLKFMVYLQKENIIDESGMPKERFSAEFPKEGPSILRIQQVVRGDSAAYFCASSSSGGNYGYTFGSGTRLTVV.

This clone showed up just a few times. This rearrangement joins TRBV14 to TRBJ1-1; D possibly corresponds to TRBD1 (5 bases). Germline CDR1 and CDR2: SGHDN and FVKESK. The CDR3 contains 13 residues. The V end lost 1 base, the J end lost 10 bases, and 13 bases lay between the germline ends. DNA for the CDR3: TGTGCCAGCAGCCAAGCAGGGCCTAACGGAGCTTTCTTT. This translates into CASSQAGPNGAFF.

This clone appeared a single time. This chain uses TRBV28 with TRBJ1-1, with 7 nucleotides matching TRBD1. The V gene's germline CDR1 is MDHEN and CDR2 SYDVKM. This CDR3 spans 14 amino acids. Unmatched junction bases numbered 15, after V lost 6 bases and J lost 11 bases. The DNA of the CDR3 is TGTGCCAGCAGCCTGCCGGGACAGTTTGCACGGGCTTTCTTT. This encodes CASSLPGQFARAFF.

The V and J genes are TRBV6-5 and TRBJ1-1; TRBD1 might be the D (6 bases). V was trimmed by 5 bases and J by 4 bases, leaving 11 bases between them. This CDR3 comprises 13 residues. The germline V gene has CDR1 MNHEY and CDR2 SVGAGI. The CDR3 region is CASSINRATEAFF. The CDR3 bases are TGTGCCAGCAGTATCAACAGGGCCACTGAAGCTTTCTTT.

The chain links TRBV2 to TRBJ1-5; D remains ambiguous. Germline lookup yields CDR1 SNHLY and CDR2 FYNNEI. Trimming shortened V by 0 bases and J by 12 bases, and 12 bases separated the two germline ends. The CDR3 contains 13 residues. The CDR3 sequence: CASSEASPSLQHF. The CDR3 bases are TGTGCCAGCAGTGAAGCGAGCCCGTCTCTCCAGCATTTT.

This clone was detected a few times. CDR3 in DNA: TGTGCCAGCAGTAAATTAAATCAGCCCCAGCATTTT. Translated: CASSKLNQPQHF. V is TRBV28 and J is TRBJ1-5; no clear D gene. Germline V lookup: CDR1 MDHEN, CDR2 SYDVKM. With 5 bases removed from V and 4 bases from J, the gap between germline ends came to 6 bases. The CDR3 loop spans 12 amino acids. The full variable domain, completed using reference TRBV28 and TRBJ1-5, is DVKVTQSSRYLVKRTGEKVFLECVQDMDHENMFWYRQDPGLGLRLIYFSYDVKMKEKGDIPEGYSVSREKKERFSLILESASTNQTSMYLCASSKLNQPQHFGDGTRLSIL.

For the CDR3, the DNA is TGCGCCAGCAGCTGGTCTCAGGGAGAGACCCAGTACTTC. As protein: CASSWSQGETQYF. The chain employs TRBV5-1 and TRBJ2-5, with a weak D call TRBD1 (5 bases). Germline V gene sequence: CDR1 SGHRS, CDR2 YFSETQ. The CDR3 spans 13 residues. V was trimmed by 3 bases and J by 4 bases, leaving 10 bases between them.

The chain recombines TRBV28 with TRBJ2-5, with 8 bases that match TRBD2. CDR1 MDHEN and CDR2 SYDVKM come from the germline V gene. This CDR3 is 16 amino acids long. V trimming: 5 bases; J trimming: 5 bases; junction bases outside the gene matches: 13. The CDR3 DNA reads TGTGCCAGCAGTATCGCCGGGACTAGTCGCCGGGAGACCCAGTACTTC. Residues: CASSIAGTSRRETQYF.

This clone has a handful of counts. J is TRBJ1-5 and V is TRBV19; D is unresolved. Germline V gene sequence: CDR1 LNHDA, CDR2 SQIVND (reference sequence). This CDR3 region has 12 residues. The CDR3 DNA reads TGTTCCGGGAGGTCAGGCAATCAGCCCCAGCATTTT. As protein: CSGRSGNQPQHF.

This chain links TRBV28 with TRBJ2-5, with 8 bases lining up with TRBD1. The DNA end lines up better with TRBJ2-7; the J call may be wrong. Germline CDR1 reads MDHEN; CDR2 reads SYDVKM. There are 13 residues in the CDR3. CDR3 amino acids: CASSPDRVGEQYF. The CDR3 DNA reads TGTGCCAGCAGCCCGGACAGGGTGGGCGAGCAGTACTTC.

The chain employs TRBV5-5 and TRBJ2-2, with TRBD2 as a possible D gene (6 bases). The CDR3 spans 13 residues. The germline CDR1 and CDR2 sequences are SGHKS and YYEKEE (reference sequence). The germline V and J ends were trimmed by 5 bases and 7 bases, with 12 bases remaining between them. The CDR3 nucleotides are TGTGCCAGCAGATTGATGGGGGGCGGGGAGCTGTTTTTT. Encoded protein: CASRLMGGGELFF. The variable domain in full, completed from reference TRBV5-5 and TRBJ2-2, reads DAGVTQSPTHLIKTRGQQVTLRCSPISGHKSVSWYQQVLGQGPQFIFQYYEKEERGRGNFPDRFSARQFPNYSSELNVNALLLGDSALYLCASRLMGGGELFFGEGSRLTVL.

The sample holds one count of this clone. The rearrangement uses TRBV28 and TRBJ2-7, with 8 bases aligning to TRBD1. The germline gives CDR1 MDHEN, CDR2 SYDVKM. V gave up 5 bases and J gave up 3 bases; unmatched junction bases: 9. This CDR3 comprises 15 residues. Written as DNA, the CDR3 is TGTGCCAGCAGTCCTTCGGACAGGGTATTCTACGAGCAGTACGTC. Amino acids: CASSPSDRVFYEQYV.

This chain links TRBV4-1 with TRBJ1-4, with unresolved D. Per germline, CDR1 MGHRA and CDR2 YSYEKL. The V end lost 0 bases, the J end lost 8 bases, and 19 bases lay between the germline ends. CDR3 length equals 17 residues. The CDR3 loop reads CASSQDFAVLYGEKLFF. The DNA of the CDR3 is TGCGCCAGCAGCCAAGATTTCGCAGTTCTGTATGGCGAAAAACTGTTTTTT.

This clone has just one count. The gene calls are TRBV7-2 and TRBJ2-1, with a tentative D call TRBD1 (6 bases). There are 16 residues in the CDR3. The V end was cut by 5 bases, the J end by 1 base, with 15 bases between. Germline V gene sequence: CDR1 SGHTA, CDR2 FQGNSA. In DNA form, the CDR3 reads TGTGCCAGCAGCCCACAAAGGGGGATGTCCTACAATGAGCAGTTCTTC. Amino acids: CASSPQRGMSYNEQFF.

This chain links TRBV6-6 with TRBJ2-5, with D unclear. The J call may be faulty, since TRBJ2-7 better matches the DNA end. Germline V lookup: CDR1 MNHNY, CDR2 SVGAGI (reference sequence). The CDR3 sequence is 13 residues long. The CDR3 DNA follows: TGTGCCAGCAGTCAAGGATGGGGCTACGAGCAGTACTTC. Protein: CASSQGWGYEQYF.

Here the CDR3 reads CASSSQGAGQPQHF. The CDR3 region has the DNA TGTGCCAGCAGCAGCCAGGGGGCGGGACAGCCCCAGCATTTT. The J gene is TRBJ1-5, the V gene TRBV6-6; 8 bases match TRBD1. Germline V lookup: CDR1 MNHNY, CDR2 SVGAGI (reference sequence). V shed 6 bases and J 7 bases; nucleotides not matched to a gene: 8. The CDR3 is 14 residues long.

This chain links TRBV28 with TRBJ2-1; TRBD1 agrees at 7 bases. The CDR3 has 12 amino acids. The V gene's germline CDR1 is MDHEN and CDR2 SYDVKM. V was pared by 6 bases and J by 7 bases, with 3 bases of the junction left unmatched. CDR3 coding DNA: TGTGCCAGCAGCTACAGGGGAAATGAGCAGTTCTTC. Encoded protein: CASSYRGNEQFF.

This sequence joins TRBV5-1 and TRBJ2-6; D is perhaps TRBD1 (6 bases). Trimming left V 6 bases short and J 1 base short, with 20 bases between. Germline V lookup: CDR1 SGHRS, CDR2 YFSETQ. The length of the CDR3 is 18 residues. CDR3 amino acids: CASIPGQDSWSGANVLTF. The CDR3 nucleotides are TGCGCCAGCATCCCAGGTCAGGACAGCTGGTCTGGGGCCAACGTCCTGACTTTC.

This chain links TRBV7-9 with TRBJ2-5; the D gene is possibly TRBD1 (6 bases). Trimming shortened V by 1 base and J by 1 base, and 13 bases separated the two germline ends. Looked up from germline, CDR1 is SEHNR and CDR2 is FQNEAQ (reference sequence). The CDR3 sequence is 16 residues long. CDR3 sequence (DNA): TGTGCCAGCAGCTTAGTCGGGGACATACTCCAAGAGACCCAGTACTTC. Its protein is CASSLVGDILQETQYF.

This clone occurred many times. Here the CDR3 reads CASSVAGGSPDTQYF. The CDR3 DNA sequence: TGTGCCAGCAGCGTAGCGGGAGGAAGCCCAGATACGCAGTATTTT. The chain joins TRBV6-5 to TRBJ2-3, with TRBD2 identical over 10 bases. Looked up from germline, CDR1 is MNHEY and CDR2 is SVGAGI. This CDR3 contains 15 residues. J lost 4 bases, V lost 6 bases, and 7 bases had no gene match.

In DNA, the CDR3 is TGTGCCAGCAGCCGAGATGTGGGACAGGGGGCTGTTAACGCTGAAGCTTTCTTT. This codes for CASSRDVGQGAVNAEAFF. The V gene is TRBV5-5, the J gene TRBJ1-1; 12 bases line up with TRBD1. Germline V CDR1 and CDR2: SGHKS, YYEKEE (reference sequence). Trimming at V came to 4 bases and at J to 6 bases, leaving 16 bases not matched to a gene. The CDR3 sequence is 18 residues long.

The chain couples TRBV2 to TRBJ1-3, with a possible D match to TRBD1 (5 bases). The germline V gene has CDR1 SNHLY and CDR2 FYNNEI. This CDR3 is built from 11 residues. V lost 11 bases, J lost 4 bases, and 9 bases lay in between. The CDR3 protein is CAGHGGNTIYF. CDR3 bases: TGTGCCGGACACGGAGGAAACACCATATATTTT.

Details on this clone: Other nucleotide sequences from this sample produce the same CDR3. The chain is built from TRBV18 and TRBJ1-2; 9 positions match TRBD1. Trimming at V came to 0 bases and at J to 4 bases, leaving 3 bases not matched to a gene. The germline gives CDR1 KGHSH, CDR2 LQKENI. The CDR3 has 15 amino acids. Here the CDR3 DNA reads TGTGCCAGCTCACCACCGGGACAGGGTGGCTATGGCTACACCTTC. This gives the protein CASSPPGQGGYGYTF.

This clone has only a few counts. This chain uses TRBV6-1 with TRBJ1-2, with D maybe TRBD1 (5 bases). The germline V gene encodes CDR1 MNHNS and CDR2 SASEGT. This CDR3 spans 13 amino acids. Trimming took 3 bases from V and 3 from J, leaving 8 bases between them. The CDR3 is CASSEQGDYGYTF. Written as DNA, the CDR3 is TGTGCCAGCAGTGAGCAGGGTGACTATGGCTACACCTTC.